This TCR beta chain was retrieved from a study of identical twins. To note about this clonotype: What it binds is not known.

Broader study findings: Out-of-frame alpha sequences shared by twins were enriched for low generation probability. Beta out-of-frame sequences displayed a weaker excess of sharing between twins. Instead of following the same donors, the conclusions were based on cross-sectional statistical analysis.

TCRdb reprocessed the 5' RACE reads with MiXCR, giving one entry per CDR3 protein. The table has approximately 1.8 million distinct CDR3 sequences, about 32% seen once. Sequenced input: cord blood. The clonotype was recovered from a newborn girl in good health.

The CDR3 here is CANNQAGTGKEKLFF. CDR3 DNA: TGTGCCAACAACCAGGCCGGGACAGGGAAGGAAAAACTGTTTTTT. The genes are TRBV12-3 or TRBV12-4 and TRBJ1-4; 9 nucleotides line up with TRBD1. V dropped 10 bases and J dropped 8; count of bases not matched to a gene: 14. The CDR3 runs 15 residues.